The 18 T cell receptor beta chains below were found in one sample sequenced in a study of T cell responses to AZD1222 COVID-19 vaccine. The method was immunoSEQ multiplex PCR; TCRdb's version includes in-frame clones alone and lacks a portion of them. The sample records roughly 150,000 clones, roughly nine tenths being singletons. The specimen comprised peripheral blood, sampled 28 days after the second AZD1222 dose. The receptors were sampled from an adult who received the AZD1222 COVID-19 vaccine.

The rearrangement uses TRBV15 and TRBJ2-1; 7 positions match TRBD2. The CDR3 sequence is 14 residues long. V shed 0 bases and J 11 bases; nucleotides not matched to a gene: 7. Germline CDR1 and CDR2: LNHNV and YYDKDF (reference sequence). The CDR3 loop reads CATSREGDYAKQFF. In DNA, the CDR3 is TGTGCCACCAGCAGAGAGGGGGACTACGCCAAGCAGTTCTTC.

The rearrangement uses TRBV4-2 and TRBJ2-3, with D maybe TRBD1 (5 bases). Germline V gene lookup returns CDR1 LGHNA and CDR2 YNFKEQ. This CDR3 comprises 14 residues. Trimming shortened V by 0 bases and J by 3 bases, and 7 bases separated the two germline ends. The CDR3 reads CASSQEQGTDTQYF. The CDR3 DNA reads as TGTGCCAGCAGCCAAGAGCAGGGAACAGATACGCAGTATTTT.

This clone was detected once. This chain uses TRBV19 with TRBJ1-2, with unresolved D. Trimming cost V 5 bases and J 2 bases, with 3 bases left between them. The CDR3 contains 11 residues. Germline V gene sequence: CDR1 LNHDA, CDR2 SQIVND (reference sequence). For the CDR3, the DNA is TGTGCCAGTAGTTGGAACTATGGCTACACCTTC. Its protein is CASSWNYGYTF.

CDR3 amino acids: CASSIGPGQNEQFF. CDR3 DNA: TGTGCCAGTAGTATCGGACCAGGTCAGAATGAGCAGTTCTTC. The V gene is TRBV19, the J gene TRBJ2-1; D gene ambiguous. The CDR3 spans 14 residues. The V gene's germline CDR1 is LNHDA and CDR2 SQIVND (reference sequence). The V gene lost 3 bases and the J gene lost 7 bases, with 13 bases spanning the gap.

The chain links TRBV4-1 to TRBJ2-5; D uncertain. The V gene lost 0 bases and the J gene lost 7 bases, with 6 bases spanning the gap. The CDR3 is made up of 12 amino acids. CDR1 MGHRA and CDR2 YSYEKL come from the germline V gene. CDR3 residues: CASSQDWRTQYF. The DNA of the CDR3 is TGCGCCAGCAGCCAAGATTGGCGGACCCAGTACTTC.

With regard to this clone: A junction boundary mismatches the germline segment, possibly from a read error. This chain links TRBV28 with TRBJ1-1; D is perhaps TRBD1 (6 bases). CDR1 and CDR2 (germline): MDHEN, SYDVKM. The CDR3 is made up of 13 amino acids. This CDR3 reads CASSFDNGGQRVF. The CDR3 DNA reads TGTGCCAGCAGTTTTGATAATGGTGGACAGCGTGTCTTT.

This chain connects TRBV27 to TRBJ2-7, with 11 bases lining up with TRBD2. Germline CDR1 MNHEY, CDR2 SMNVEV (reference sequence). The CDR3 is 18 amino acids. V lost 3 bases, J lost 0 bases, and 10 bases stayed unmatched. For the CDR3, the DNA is TGTGCCAGCAGTTTTTCGGGACTAGCGGTGGTAGGCTCCTACGAGCAGTACTTC. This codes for CASSFSGLAVVGSYEQYF.

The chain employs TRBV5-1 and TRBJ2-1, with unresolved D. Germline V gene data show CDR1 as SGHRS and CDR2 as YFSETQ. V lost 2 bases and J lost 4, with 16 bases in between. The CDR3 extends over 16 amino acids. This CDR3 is CASSFGGGPAYNEQFF. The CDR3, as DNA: TGCGCCAGCAGCTTTGGCGGCGGACCCGCTTACAATGAGCAGTTCTTC.

The CDR3 bases are TGTGCCAGCAGTTCACCCCGACAGGGGACGGCAGATACGCAGTATTTT. It yields the protein CASSSPRQGTADTQYF. This chain uses TRBV11-2 with TRBJ2-3; 8 positions match TRBD1. The germline CDR1 and CDR2 sequences are SGHAT and FQNNGV. The CDR3 has 16 residues. V dropped 6 bases and J dropped 4; count of bases not matched to a gene: 12.

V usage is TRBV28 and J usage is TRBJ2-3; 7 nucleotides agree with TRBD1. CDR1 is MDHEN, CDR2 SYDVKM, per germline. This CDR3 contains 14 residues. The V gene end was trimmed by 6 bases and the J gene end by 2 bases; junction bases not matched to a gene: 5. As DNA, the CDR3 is TGTGCCAGCAGCCACAGGGGACCCACAGATACGCAGTATTTT. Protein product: CASSHRGPTDTQYF.

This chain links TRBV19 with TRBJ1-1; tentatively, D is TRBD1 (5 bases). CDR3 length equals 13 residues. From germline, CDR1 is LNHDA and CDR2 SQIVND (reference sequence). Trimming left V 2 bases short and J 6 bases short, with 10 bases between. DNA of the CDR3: TGTGCCAGTAGTATATCGGGGGTCGCTGAAGCTTTCTTT. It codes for CASSISGVAEAFF. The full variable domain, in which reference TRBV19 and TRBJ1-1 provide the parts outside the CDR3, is DGGITQSPKYLFRKEGQNVTLSCEQNLNHDAMYWYRQDPGQGLRLIYYSQIVNDFQKGDIAEGYSVSREKKESFPLTVTSAQKNPTAFYLCASSISGVAEAFFGQGTRLTVV.

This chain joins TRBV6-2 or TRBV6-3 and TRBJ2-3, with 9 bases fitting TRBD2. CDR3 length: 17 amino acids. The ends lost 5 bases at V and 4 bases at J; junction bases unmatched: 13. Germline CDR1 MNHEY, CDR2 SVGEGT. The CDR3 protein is CASSPRLAGYRSDTQYF. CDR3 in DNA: TGTGCCAGCAGTCCCCGTCTAGCGGGATATCGGTCAGATACGCAGTATTTT.

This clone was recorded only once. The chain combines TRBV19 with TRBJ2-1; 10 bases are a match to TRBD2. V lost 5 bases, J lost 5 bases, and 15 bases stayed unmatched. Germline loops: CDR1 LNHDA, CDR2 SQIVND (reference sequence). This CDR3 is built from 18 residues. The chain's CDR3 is CASSGGASGRLGHNEQFF. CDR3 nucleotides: TGTGCCAGTAGTGGAGGGGCTAGCGGGAGACTGGGCCACAATGAGCAGTTCTTC.

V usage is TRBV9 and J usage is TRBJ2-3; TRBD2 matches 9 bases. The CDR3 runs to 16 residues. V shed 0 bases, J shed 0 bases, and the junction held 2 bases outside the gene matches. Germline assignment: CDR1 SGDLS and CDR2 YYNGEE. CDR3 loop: CASSVGLAASTDTQYF. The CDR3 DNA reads TGTGCCAGCAGCGTAGGACTAGCGGCTAGCACAGATACGCAGTATTTT. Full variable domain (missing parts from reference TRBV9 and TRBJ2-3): DSGVTQTPKHLITATGQRVTLRCSPRSGDLSVYWYQQSLDQGLQFLIQYYNGEERAKGNILERFSAQQFPDLHSELNLSSLELGDSALYFCASSVGLAASTDTQYFGPGTRLTVL.

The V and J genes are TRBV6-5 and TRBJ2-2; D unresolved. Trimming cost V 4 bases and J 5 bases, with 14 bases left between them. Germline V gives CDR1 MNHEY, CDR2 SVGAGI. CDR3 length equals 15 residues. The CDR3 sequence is CASSSSGLRTGELFF. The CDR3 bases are TGTGCCAGCAGTTCCTCGGGCCTTCGGACCGGGGAGCTGTTTTTT.

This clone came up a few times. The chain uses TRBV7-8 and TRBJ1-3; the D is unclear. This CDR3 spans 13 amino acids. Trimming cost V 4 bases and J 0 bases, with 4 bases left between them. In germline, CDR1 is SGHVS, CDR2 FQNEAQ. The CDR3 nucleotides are TGTGCCAGCAGCTACAACTCTGGAAACACCATATATTTT. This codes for CASSYNSGNTIYF.

This CDR3 reads CASSQGLAETQYF. As DNA, the CDR3 is TGTGCCAGCAGCCAGGGACTAGCGGAAACCCAGTACTTC. The chain carries TRBV7-2 and TRBJ2-5; 11 bases align to TRBD2. V trimming: 5 bases; J trimming: 8 bases; junction bases outside the gene matches: 4. The CDR3 extends over 13 amino acids. The germline CDR1 and CDR2 sequences are SGHTA and FQGNSA. Full variable domain (missing parts from reference TRBV7-2 and TRBJ2-5): GAGVSQSPSNKVTEKGKDVELRCDPISGHTALYWYRQSLGQGLEFLIYFQGNSAPDKSGLPSDRFSAERTGGSVSTLTIQRTQQEDSAVYLCASSQGLAETQYFGPGTRLLVL.

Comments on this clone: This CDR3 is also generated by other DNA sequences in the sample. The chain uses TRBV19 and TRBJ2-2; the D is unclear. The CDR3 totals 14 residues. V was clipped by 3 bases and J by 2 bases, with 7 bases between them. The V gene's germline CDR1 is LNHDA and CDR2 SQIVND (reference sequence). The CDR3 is CASSIGKNTGELFF. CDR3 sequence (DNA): TGTGCCAGTAGTATTGGCAAAAACACCGGGGAGCTGTTTTTT.